A single sample is the source of the 18 T cell receptor beta chains below, sequenced in a study of cytomegalovirus exposure and HLA in healthy donors. Only in-frame clones appear in the TCRdb table, and some are missing; sequencing was by immunoSEQ multiplex PCR. Among about 170,000 clones listed, 80% to 90% were seen once. Sequencing was carried out using PBMCs. Receptor source: a woman aged 25 to 45 in good health and CMV-seronegative.

The chain couples TRBV5-1 to TRBJ2-7; D might be TRBD2 (6 bases). The V gene lost 0 bases and the J gene lost 9 bases, with 10 bases spanning the gap. There are 12 residues in the CDR3. Germline lookup yields CDR1 SGHRS and CDR2 YFSETQ. In DNA, the CDR3 is TGCGCCAGCAGCTTGGACGGGGGACGGCAGTACTTC. The encoded protein is CASSLDGGRQYF.

This clone is a singleton in its sample. The V call is TRBV6-1, the J call TRBJ2-3, with 8 bases lining up with TRBD1. The V segment lost 5 bases and the J segment 0 bases; nucleotides outside the gene matches: 4. The CDR3 is made up of 15 amino acids. Germline lookup yields CDR1 MNHNS and CDR2 SASEGT. The CDR3 protein is CASSQDRVSTDTQYF. The CDR3 DNA is TGTGCCAGCAGTCAGGACAGGGTGAGCACAGATACGCAGTATTTT.

CDR3 DNA: TGTGCCAGCAGCCAAGGACTAGCGGACCAAGAGACCCAGTACTTC. It encodes CASSQGLADQETQYF. V usage is TRBV11-2 and J usage is TRBJ2-5; 10 bases fit TRBD2. CDR1 and CDR2 (germline): SGHAT, FQNNGV. V was clipped by 5 bases and J by 0 bases; unmatched bases: 3. This CDR3 comprises 15 residues.

The V gene is TRBV7-9, the J gene TRBJ1-6, with D tentatively TRBD1 (5 bases). The V end lost 8 bases, the J end lost 11 bases, and 19 bases lay between the germline ends. From germline, CDR1 is SEHNR and CDR2 FQNEAQ (reference sequence). This CDR3 spans 14 amino acids. As DNA, the CDR3 is TGTGCCAGCGGCAGGACGGGGGAGAGGCCACCCCTCCACTTT. Translating it yields CASGRTGERPPLHF.

This clone was found once. DNA for the CDR3: TGTGCCAGCAGCAAATTCGGGGGTTTCTACGAGCAGTACTTC. It encodes CASSKFGGFYEQYF. This chain uses TRBV9 with TRBJ2-7; possibly TRBD2 for D (6 bases). Germline V gene sequence: CDR1 SGDLS, CDR2 YYNGEE. CDR3 size: 14 residues. V lost 4 bases and J lost 3, with 14 bases in between.

The J gene is TRBJ1-5, the V gene TRBV2, with 7 bases identical to TRBD1. This CDR3 spans 17 amino acids. The V and J ends lost 5 bases and 3 bases, in that order; junction bases with no gene match: 13. CDR1 and CDR2 (germline): SNHLY, FYNNEI. The CDR3 DNA reads TGTGCCAGCAGTAATACAAAACAGGGGTCCTACAATCAGCCCCAGCATTTT. It encodes CASSNTKQGSYNQPQHF.

The rearrangement links TRBV7-8 to TRBJ1-2; no reliable D call. CDR3 length equals 17 residues. The germline V gene encodes CDR1 SGHVS and CDR2 FQNEAQ. V was pared by 7 bases and J by 2 bases, with 23 bases between. The CDR3 nucleotides read TGTGCCAGCACCGCAAGCGGTGGCGGTAGAACGAACTATGGCTACACCTTC. Amino acids: CASTASGGGRTNYGYTF. Supplemented by reference TRBV7-8 and TRBJ1-2, the full variable domain reads GAGVSQSPRYKVAKRGQDVALRCDPISGHVSLFWYQQALGQGPEFLTYFQNEAQLDKSGLPSDRFFAERPEGSVSTLKIQRTQQEDSAVYLCASTASGGGRTNYGYTFGSGTRLTVV.

The CDR3 here is CASSLLLTGAITFRSYTF. CDR3 nucleotide sequence: TGCGCCAGCAGCTTACTACTGACAGGAGCCATCACCTTCCGAAGCTACACCTTC. This chain links TRBV5-1 with TRBJ1-2, with D possibly being TRBD1 (6 bases). With 2 bases removed from V and 9 bases from J, the gap between germline ends came to 29 bases. CDR1 is SGHRS, CDR2 YFSETQ, per germline. The CDR3 has 18 amino acids. The full variable domain, completed using reference TRBV5-1 and TRBJ1-2, is KAGVTQTPRYLIKTRGQQVTLSCSPISGHRSVSWYQQTPGQGLQFLFEYFSETQRNKGNFPGRFSGRQFSNSRSEMNVSTLELGDSALYLCASSLLLTGAITFRSYTFGSGTRLTVV.

The genes are TRBV11-2 and TRBJ2-2; 9 nucleotides agree with TRBD1. The V gene end was trimmed by 7 bases and the J gene end by 6 bases; junction bases not matched to a gene: 12. The CDR3 loop spans 16 amino acids. CDR1 SGHAT and CDR2 FQNNGV come from the germline V gene. The CDR3 here is CASNQQGAMVAGELFF. In DNA form, the CDR3 reads TGTGCCAGCAACCAACAGGGGGCTATGGTAGCCGGGGAGCTGTTTTTT.

This sequence joins TRBV19 and TRBJ1-2; D is unresolved. CDR3 length: 15 amino acids. Deletions cut 6 bases from V and 6 bases from J, with 20 bases between. The germline gives CDR1 LNHDA, CDR2 SQIVND (reference sequence). This CDR3 is CASRSGSPRRHGYTF. The DNA for the CDR3 is TGTGCCAGTAGATCGGGAAGTCCCCGCCGGCATGGCTACACCTTC.

This rearrangement joins TRBV9 to TRBJ2-3; TRBD2 aligns across 9 bases. V lost 4 bases and J lost 6; bases outside the gene matches: 12. The CDR3 covers 16 residues. The germline CDR1 and CDR2 sequences are SGDLS and YYNGEE. The CDR3 sequence: CASSWSGAGGVDTQYF. The DNA for the CDR3 is TGTGCCAGCAGCTGGTCGGGAGCGGGGGGCGTGGATACGCAGTATTTT.

The CDR3 spells CASSSPGQYNSPLHF. Written as DNA, the CDR3 is TGCGCCAGCAGCTCTCCGGGACAGTATAATTCACCCCTCCACTTT. V and J are TRBV5-1 and TRBJ1-6; 7 bases match TRBD1. Unmatched junction bases numbered 4, after V lost 3 bases and J lost 4 bases. The CDR3 is made up of 15 amino acids. CDR1 and CDR2 (germline): SGHRS, YFSETQ.

The gene calls are TRBV2 and TRBJ2-3, with 8 nucleotides matching TRBD1. This CDR3 spans 15 amino acids. The germline CDR1 and CDR2 sequences are SNHLY and FYNNEI. After removal of 8 bases from V and 1 base from J, the junction contained 8 bases not matched to a gene. The CDR3 region has the DNA TGTGCCAGCCGGGCAGACAGGGGAGGCACAGATACGCAGTATTTT. As protein: CASRADRGGTDTQYF.

The V call is TRBV2, the J call TRBJ1-2; 8 bases are a match to TRBD1. Trimming at V came to 7 bases and at J to 8 bases, leaving 9 bases not matched to a gene. CDR1 is SNHLY, CDR2 FYNNEI, per germline. CDR3 size: 13 residues. The CDR3 DNA reads as TGTGCCAGCACCACAGGGGGGGTCGGGGGCTACACCTTC. Residues: CASTTGGVGGYTF.

The chain employs TRBV11-2 and TRBJ2-7; D is unclear. Trimming shortened V by 0 bases and J by 4 bases, and 7 bases separated the two germline ends. The CDR3 is 13 residues long. CDR1 is SGHAT and CDR2 is FQNNGV in the germline V gene. CDR3 amino acids: CASSLDRRYEQYF. CDR3 DNA sequence: TGTGCCAGCAGCTTAGATCGGAGATACGAGCAGTACTTC. Full variable domain (rest looked up from reference TRBV11-2 and TRBJ2-7): EAGVAQSPRYKIIEKRQSVAFWCNPISGHATLYWYQQILGQGPKLLIQFQNNGVVDDSQLPKDRFSAERLKGVDSTLKIQPAKLEDSAVYLCASSLDRRYEQYFGPGTRLTVT.

In this sample, this clone turned up once. The CDR3 protein is CASQMLGGEADTQYF. Here the CDR3 DNA reads TGTGCCAGCCAAATGCTGGGGGGGGAGGCAGATACGCAGTATTTT. The chain carries TRBV13 and TRBJ2-3, with 7 bases fitting TRBD2. Germline assignment: CDR1 PRHDT and CDR2 FYEKMQ (reference sequence). V lost 8 bases to trimming and J lost 4 bases; unmatched junction nucleotides: 12. This CDR3 has 15 amino acids.

The chain links TRBV5-6 to TRBJ1-3; 8 nucleotides line up with TRBD1. From germline, CDR1 is SGHDT and CDR2 YYEEEE. V was clipped by 4 bases and J by 2 bases; unmatched bases: 8. There are 16 residues in the CDR3. CDR3 residues: CASSLPTGATGNTIYF. In nucleotides, the CDR3 is TGTGCCAGCAGCCTCCCGACAGGGGCGACTGGAAACACCATATATTTT.

V gene TRBV6-5 combines with J gene TRBJ1-5; D gene unclear. Trimming stripped 7 bases from V and 6 bases from J, with 13 bases between. The CDR3 totals 13 residues. Germline CDR1 is MNHEY and CDR2 is SVGAGI. The CDR3, as DNA: TGTGCCAGCACCTCCGAACTGTCTCAGCCCCAGCATTTT. Its protein is CASTSELSQPQHF.